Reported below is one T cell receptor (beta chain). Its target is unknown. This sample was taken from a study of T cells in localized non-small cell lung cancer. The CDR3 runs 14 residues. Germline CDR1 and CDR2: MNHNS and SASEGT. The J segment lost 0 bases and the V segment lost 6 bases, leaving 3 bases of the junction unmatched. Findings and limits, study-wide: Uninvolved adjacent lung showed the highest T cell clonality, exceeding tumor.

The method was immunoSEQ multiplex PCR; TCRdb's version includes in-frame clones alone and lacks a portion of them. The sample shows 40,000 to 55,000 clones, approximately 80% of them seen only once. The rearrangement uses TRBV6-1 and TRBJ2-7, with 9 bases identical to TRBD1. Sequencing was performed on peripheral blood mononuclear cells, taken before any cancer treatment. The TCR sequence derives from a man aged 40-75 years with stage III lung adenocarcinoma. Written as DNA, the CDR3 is TGTGCCAGCAGCCACAGGGGGCACTCCTACGAGCAGTACTTC. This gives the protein CASSHRGHSYEQYF.